This T cell receptor (beta chain) came from a study of T-cell reconstitution after alpha-beta-depleted transplantation in children (dated by TCRdb to the mid-2010s). General notes on the study: The study quantitatively tracked T-cell immune reconstitution after TCRalphabeta/CD19-depleted allogeneic hematopoietic cell transplantation in children using TCR repertoire profiling. The paper as a whole reports these results and caveats: Hyperexpanded clone frequencies declined over subsequent months; after one year, T-cell counts and TCRbeta diversity were mostly attributed to newly produced T cells. The apparently early alphabetaT-cell count recovery about two months after transplant was reportedly dependent on only several hundred rapidly expanded clones derived from non-depleted graft cells. In some patients, the high TCRbeta diversity seen at day 60 was put down to recipient T cells and intrathymic progenitors that had survived conditioning.

The method behind the library was PCR. Sequencing relied on an Illumina HiSeq 2500. Molecular barcoding was employed in the preparation of TCR libraries, with unique molecular identifiers being used to normalize TCRbeta repertoire quantification. TCRdb trimmed public reads at Q25 via fastp, called clones via MiXCR and kept in-frame beta chains. Merged by CDR3 protein, the rows form single entries marked with the most common genes and DNA. This sample gives about 240,000 distinct CDR3 sequences in total; about 25% of them show up just once. The top ten clones comprise roughly 2.5% of the sample. As for this clonotype: What this receptor recognizes is not known. Base qualities are missing; no much larger clone stands one base away.

The germline V gene specifies SQVTM as CDR1 and ANQGSEA as CDR2. There are 12 amino acids in the CDR3, from cysteine to phenylalanine inclusive. Of the read, only the CDR3 DNA is kept; its 36 bases are in frame from base 1. V loses 4 bases of germline sequence and J loses 6 bases, and the interval between the two ends is 13 bases. The treatment or condition label here, explained by the study, means: allogeneic hematopoietic cell transplantation with graft depleted of TCRalphabeta T cells and CD19 B cells. TCRalphabeta/CD19-depleted allogeneic hematopoietic cell grafts were given to the transplant recipients, all of whom were children.

The receptor comes from a girl aged 2 to 10 with Fanconi anemia, due to receive a stem cell transplant. The V gene is TRBV29-1 and the J gene is TRBJ2-7; perhaps TRBD1 is the D gene, with 6 bases matching. The source material was PBMCs, sampled before TCRalphabeta/CD19-depleted stem cell transplant. At the DNA level, the sequence is TGCAGCGTTGGGATGGGGGCGCGCGAGCAGTACTTC. Translated, it gives CSVGMGAREQYF.